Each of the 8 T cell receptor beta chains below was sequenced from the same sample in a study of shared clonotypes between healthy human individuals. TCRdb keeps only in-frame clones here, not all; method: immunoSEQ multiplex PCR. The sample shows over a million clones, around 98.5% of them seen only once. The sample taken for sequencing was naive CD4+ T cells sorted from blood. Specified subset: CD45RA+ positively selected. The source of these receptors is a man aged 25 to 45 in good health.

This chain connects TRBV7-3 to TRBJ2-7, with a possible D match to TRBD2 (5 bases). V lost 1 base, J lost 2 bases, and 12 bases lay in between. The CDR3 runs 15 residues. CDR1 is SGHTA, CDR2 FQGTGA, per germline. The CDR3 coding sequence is TGTGCCAGCAGCTTAAGGAGCGGACCTACCTACGAGCAGTACTTC. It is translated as CASSLRSGPTYEQYF.

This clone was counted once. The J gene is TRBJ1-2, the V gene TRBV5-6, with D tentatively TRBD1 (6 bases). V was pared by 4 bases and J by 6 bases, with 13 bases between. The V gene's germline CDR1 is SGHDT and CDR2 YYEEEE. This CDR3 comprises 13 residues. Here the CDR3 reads CASSPQGRDGYTF. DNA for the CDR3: TGTGCCAGCAGCCCCCAGGGGCGGGATGGCTACACCTTC.

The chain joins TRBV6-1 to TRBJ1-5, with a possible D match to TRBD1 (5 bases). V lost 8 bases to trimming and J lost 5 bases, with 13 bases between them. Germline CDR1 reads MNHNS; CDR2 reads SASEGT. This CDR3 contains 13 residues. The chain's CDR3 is CASGPGPYQPQHF. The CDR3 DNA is TGTGCCAGCGGCCCGGGGCCATATCAGCCCCAGCATTTT.

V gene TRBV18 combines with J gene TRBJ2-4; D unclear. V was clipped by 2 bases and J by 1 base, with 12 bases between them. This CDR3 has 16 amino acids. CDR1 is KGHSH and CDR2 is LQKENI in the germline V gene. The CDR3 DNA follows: TGTGCCAGCTCACCAGGCTTGAAGGGCGCCAAAAACATTCAGTACTTC. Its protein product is CASSPGLKGAKNIQYF.

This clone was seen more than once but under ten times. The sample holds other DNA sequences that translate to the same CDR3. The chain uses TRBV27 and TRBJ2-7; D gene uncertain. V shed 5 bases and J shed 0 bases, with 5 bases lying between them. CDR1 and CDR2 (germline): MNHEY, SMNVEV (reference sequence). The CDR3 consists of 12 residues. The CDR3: CASSPSSYEQYF. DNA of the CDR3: TGTGCCAGCAGTCCGAGCTCCTACGAGCAGTACTTC.

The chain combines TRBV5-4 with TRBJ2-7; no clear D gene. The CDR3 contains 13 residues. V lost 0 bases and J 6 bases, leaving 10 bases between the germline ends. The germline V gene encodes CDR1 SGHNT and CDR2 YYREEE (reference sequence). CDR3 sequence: CASSLAISGEQYF. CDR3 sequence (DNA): TGTGCCAGCAGCTTGGCGATTTCCGGCGAGCAGTACTTC.

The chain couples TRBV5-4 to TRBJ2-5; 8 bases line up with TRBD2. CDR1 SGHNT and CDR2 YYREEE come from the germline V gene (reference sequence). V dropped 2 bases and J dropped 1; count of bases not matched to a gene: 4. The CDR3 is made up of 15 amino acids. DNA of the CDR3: TGTGCCAGCAGCTTCGCGGGGGGTACCCAAGAGACCCAGTACTTC. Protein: CASSFAGGTQETQYF.

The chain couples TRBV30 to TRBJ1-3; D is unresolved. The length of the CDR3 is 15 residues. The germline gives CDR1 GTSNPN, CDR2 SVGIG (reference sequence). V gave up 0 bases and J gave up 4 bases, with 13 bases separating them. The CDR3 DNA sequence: TGTGCCTGGAGTGTAAAGGGCACCCTCGGAAACACCATATATTTT. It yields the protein CAWSVKGTLGNTIYF.